These 4 T cell receptor beta chains came from one sample sequenced in a study of PD-L1 blockade in urothelial cancer (dated by TCRdb to 2017 to 2019). The intended sense of this specimen's time point label: pretreatment peripheral blood. Libraries came from the immunoSEQ multiplex PCR assay. TCRdb took over this immuneACCESS table, retaining in-frame rearrangements with V and J assigned. Such tables are incomplete; in checked studies, under half of the missing clones stem from an unresolved V gene, and the remainder is unexplained. This sample gives some 90,000 clones in total; roughly 90% of them show up just once. 0.97% of the sample rests with the top ten. The specimen was PBMCs, collected around atezolizumab (anti-PD-L1) treatment. The receptors were sampled from a woman of 80 years or more with urothelial cancer.

This clone was counted a few times. The V and J genes are TRBV27 and TRBJ1-1; 8 nucleotides line up with TRBD1. J gave up 1 base and V 5 bases, and 6 bases lay outside the gene matches. From germline, CDR1 is MNHEY and CDR2 SMNVEV (reference sequence). The CDR3 runs 15 residues. In nucleotides, the CDR3 is TGTGCCAGCAGTCAGACAGGGGCCGGGAACACTGAAGCTTTCTTT. Its translation: CASSQTGAGNTEAFF.

The chain employs TRBV19 and TRBJ2-3; D is perhaps TRBD2 (5 bases). The CDR3 is 14 amino acids. V dropped 6 bases and J dropped 2 bases, with 12 bases sitting between them. Germline V CDR1 and CDR2: LNHDA, SQIVND (reference sequence). The CDR3 coding sequence is TGTGCCAGTAGCAAGACTACCCTCACAGATACGCAGTATTTT. Amino acids: CASSKTTLTDTQYF.

The V call is TRBV5-4, the J call TRBJ2-2; TRBD1 matches at 10 bases. The germline V gene has CDR1 SGHNT and CDR2 YYREEE (reference sequence). The CDR3 runs to 15 residues. V shed 4 bases and J 4 bases; nucleotides not matched to a gene: 4. The CDR3 sequence is CASSPRDRGTGELFF. The DNA for the CDR3 is TGTGCCAGCAGCCCCCGGGACAGGGGCACCGGGGAGCTGTTTTTT. Together with reference TRBV5-4 and TRBJ2-2, the CDR3 gives the full variable domain: ETGVTQSPTHLIKTRGQQVTLRCSSQSGHNTVSWYQQALGQGPQFIFQYYREEENGRGNFPPRFSGLQFPNYSSELNVNALELDDSALYLCASSPRDRGTGELFFGEGSRLTVL.

This sequence joins TRBV6-5 and TRBJ1-1, with a possible D match to TRBD1 (5 bases). Trimming removed 1 base at V and 8 bases at J, with 17 bases between. Germline V gene sequence: CDR1 MNHEY, CDR2 SVGAGI. The CDR3 totals 15 residues. The CDR3 spells CASSYWGGPGGEAFF. The CDR3 DNA reads TGTGCCAGCAGTTACTGGGGCGGTCCGGGTGGGGAAGCTTTCTTT.